This is a list of T cell receptor beta chains from one sample in a study of T cell responses to AZD1222 COVID-19 vaccine. Repertoires were generated with immunoSEQ multiplex PCR, while TCRdb's copy carries only in-frame clones and drops some. The profile covers roughly 120,000 clones, with roughly four fifths appearing a single time and 4% to 5% taken by the ten largest. Sequencing was performed on peripheral blood, taken on day 0 of AZD1222 vaccination. These receptors were obtained from an adult in good health. Both conserved end residues are part of each CDR3. The D gene is left open where the match is weak. Only part of the rows carry a size: once, few, many, or a class if the clone is expanded.

clone_size,j_call,d_call,v_call,cdr3_aa,cdr3_nt
NA,TRBJ1-5,NA,TRBV7-2,CASSLVAVGNQPQHF,TGTGCCAGCAGCTTAGTCGCTGTCGGCAATCAGCCCCAGCATTTT
NA,TRBJ2-3,NA,TRBV4-1,CASSPRRGGGSTDTQYF,TGCGCCAGCAGCCCTAGGAGGGGAGGGGGTAGCACAGATACGCAGTATTTT
NA,TRBJ2-2,NA,TRBV2,CASTLTNTGELFF,TGTGCCAGTACACTTACGAACACCGGGGAGCTGTTTTTT
NA,TRBJ1-1,TRBD1,TRBV28,CASAARTGASRAFF,TGTGCCAGCGCTGCGAGGACAGGGGCTTCAAGGGCTTTCTTT
once,TRBJ1-5,TRBD1,TRBV18,CASSPGQGSGQPQHF,TGTGCCAGCTCACCGGGACAGGGGAGCGGTCAGCCCCAGCATTTT
NA,TRBJ2-7,NA,TRBV3-1/TRBV3-2,CASTDGIYEQYF,TGTGCCAGCACGGACGGGATCTACGAGCAGTACTTC
NA,TRBJ2-7,TRBD2,TRBV28,CASSPGVIAGGFSYEQYF,TGTGCCAGCAGCCCTGGGGTGATAGCGGGGGGATTTTCCTACGAGCAGTACTTC
NA,TRBJ2-1,NA,TRBV7-2,CASSPRGSGTEKFF,TGTGCCAGCAGCCCGCGGGGTAGCGGCACCGAGAAGTTCTTC
once,TRBJ1-3,NA,TRBV7-8,CASSTGGAPGNTIYF,TGTGCCAGCAGCACCGGGGGAGCCCCAGGAAACACCATATATTTT
NA,TRBJ2-7,NA,TRBV7-5,CVRSLRGNEQYF,TGTGTCAGAAGCTTACGAGGGAACGAGCAGTACTTC
NA,TRBJ2-1,NA,TRBV6-2/TRBV6-3,CASSYRTVNEQFF,TGTGCCAGCAGTTACCGGACAGTCAATGAGCAGTTCTTC
NA,TRBJ1-4,NA,TRBV7-2,CASTSDGGIEKLFF,TGTGCCAGCACCTCCGATGGGGGCATTGAAAAACTGTTTTTT
NA,TRBJ2-7,NA,TRBV2,CASRPGQTNYEQYF,TGTGCCAGCAGACCAGGACAGACCAACTACGAGCAGTACTTC
NA,TRBJ2-7,TRBD2,TRBV6-5,CASRTSGRAYEQYF,TGTGCCAGCAGGACAAGCGGGAGGGCCTACGAGCAGTACTTC
NA,TRBJ1-6,TRBD1,TRBV7-2,CASSPRDRGSPLHF,TGTGCCAGCAGCCCCAGGGACAGGGGCTCACCCCTCCACTTT
NA,TRBJ1-1,NA,TRBV7-3,CASSPGAGNTEAFF,TGTGCCAGCAGCCCGGGGGCCGGGAACACTGAAGCTTTCTTT
NA,TRBJ1-2,TRBD1,TRBV5-1,CASTKSGGLSSGYTF,TGCGCCAGCACCAAATCAGGGGGCTTATCGTCCGGCTACACCTTC
NA,TRBJ1-5,NA,TRBV4-1,CASSQESQEMNSNQPQHF,TGCGCCAGCAGCCAAGAAAGCCAGGAGATGAATAGCAATCAGCCCCAGCATTTT
NA,TRBJ2-5,NA,TRBV28,CASSFPQGSRETQYF,TGTGCCAGCAGTTTTCCCCAGGGCTCTAGGGAGACCCAGTACTTC
NA,TRBJ1-2,NA,TRBV2,CASTEYRDRYGYTF,TGTGCCAGCACGGAGTATAGGGATCGATATGGCTACACCTTC
NA,TRBJ2-5,NA,TRBV9,CASSGPSETQYF,TGTGCCAGCAGCGGTCCCTCGGAGACCCAGTACTTC
NA,TRBJ2-2,TRBD2,TRBV7-2,CASSNTLAGGTGELFF,TGTGCCAGCAGCAACACTTTGGCGGGAGGAACCGGGGAGCTGTTTTTT
NA,TRBJ2-2,TRBD1,TRBV10-3,CAISPSVGQGAVAGELFF,TGTGCCATCAGCCCTAGTGTGGGACAGGGGGCGGTCGCCGGGGAGCTGTTTTTT
NA,TRBJ2-7,NA,TRBV2,CASSELLWLGTGYEQYF,TGTGCCAGCAGTGAATTATTATGGCTAGGTACGGGCTACGAGCAGTACTTC